A selection of T cell receptor beta chains follows, all from one sample in a study of T cell responses to AZD1222 COVID-19 vaccine. Sequenced by immunoSEQ multiplex PCR; TCRdb stores in-frame clones only, minus some. Of roughly 99,000 clones listed, 70% to 90% were seen once; the top ten hold around 4.9%. The sequences come from peripheral blood, collected 28 days after the second AZD1222 dose. All receptors come from an adult who received the AZD1222 COVID-19 vaccine. The CDR3 runs from the conserved cysteine through the conserved F or W. Fields, in order: CDR3 length, J gene, D gene, clone size, V gene, CDR3 DNA, CDR3 protein. The D gene is left open where the match is weak. Size values are once, few and many counts, or a class for expanded clones, and some rows have none.

cdr3_length: 15; j_call: TRBJ1-6; d_call: .; clone_size: .; v_call: TRBV18; cdr3_nt: TGTGCCAGCTCGCCCGGGCCCCCGGATAATTCACCCCTCCACTTT; cdr3_aa: CASSPGPPDNSPLHF
cdr3_length: 14; j_call: TRBJ1-6; d_call: .; clone_size: .; v_call: TRBV6-5; cdr3_nt: TGTGCCAGCAGCCAGGACAGTAATAATTCACCCCTCCACTTT; cdr3_aa: CASSQDSNNSPLHF
cdr3_length: 17; j_call: TRBJ1-5; d_call: .; clone_size: .; v_call: TRBV28; cdr3_nt: TGTGCCAGCAGTCGCCGGACAGTACAGTATAGCAATCAGCCCCAGCATTTT; cdr3_aa: CASSRRTVQYSNQPQHF
cdr3_length: 15; j_call: TRBJ1-1; d_call: .; clone_size: .; v_call: TRBV4-1; cdr3_nt: TGCGCCAGCAGCCGGCTTCCAGGGAGGGATACTGAAGCTTTCTTT; cdr3_aa: CASSRLPGRDTEAFF
cdr3_length: 15; j_call: TRBJ2-5; d_call: .; clone_size: .; v_call: TRBV5-1; cdr3_nt: TGCGCCAGCAGCTTGGGGCAGGGAGGTCAAGAGACCCAGTACTTC; cdr3_aa: CASSLGQGGQETQYF
cdr3_length: 14; j_call: TRBJ1-1; d_call: .; clone_size: .; v_call: TRBV25-1; cdr3_nt: TGTGCCAGCAGGAGGGGGGGCACCTACACTGAAGCTTTCTTT; cdr3_aa: CASRRGGTYTEAFF
cdr3_length: 16; j_call: TRBJ2-4; d_call: .; clone_size: .; v_call: TRBV19; cdr3_nt: TGTGCCAGTAGCAGACCTTCGGGCCTGACCAAAAACATTCAGTACTTC; cdr3_aa: CASSRPSGLTKNIQYF
cdr3_length: 13; j_call: TRBJ2-1; d_call: .; clone_size: .; v_call: TRBV7-2; cdr3_nt: TGTGCCAGCAGCTTAGCGACGATCAATGAGCAGTTCTTC; cdr3_aa: CASSLATINEQFF
cdr3_length: 13; j_call: TRBJ2-7; d_call: TRBD1; clone_size: .; v_call: TRBV27; cdr3_nt: TGTGCCAGCAGTCGGACAGGGGTCTACGAGCAGTACTTC; cdr3_aa: CASSRTGVYEQYF
cdr3_length: 14; j_call: TRBJ1-5; d_call: .; clone_size: .; v_call: TRBV24-1; cdr3_nt: TGTGCCACCAGTGATTGGCAGGTGAATCAGCCCCAGCATTTT; cdr3_aa: CATSDWQVNQPQHF
cdr3_length: 15; j_call: TRBJ2-3; d_call: .; clone_size: few; v_call: TRBV4-3; cdr3_nt: TGCGCCAGCAGCCAAGAGGGCAGGCCAAGTGATACGCAGTATTTT; cdr3_aa: CASSQEGRPSDTQYF
cdr3_length: 17; j_call: TRBJ2-2; d_call: TRBD2; clone_size: .; v_call: TRBV4-1; cdr3_nt: TGCGCCAGCAGCCTAGGTTCAATAGCGGGGGATACCGGGGAGCTGTTTTTT; cdr3_aa: CASSLGSIAGDTGELFF
cdr3_length: 17; j_call: TRBJ2-3; d_call: .; clone_size: once; v_call: TRBV7-9; cdr3_nt: TGTGCCAGCAGCTTAGCGATGGGGGATTCTAGCACAGATACGCAGTATTTT; cdr3_aa: CASSLAMGDSSTDTQYF
cdr3_length: 14; j_call: TRBJ1-4; d_call: .; clone_size: .; v_call: TRBV7-9; cdr3_nt: TGTGCCAGCAGCTGGACGGGCGAATATGAAAAACTGTTTTTT; cdr3_aa: CASSWTGEYEKLFF
cdr3_length: 14; j_call: TRBJ1-2; d_call: TRBD1; clone_size: once; v_call: TRBV7-6; cdr3_nt: TGTGCCAGCAGTTGGGCGGAGACAGGGGTCGGCTACACCTTC; cdr3_aa: CASSWAETGVGYTF
cdr3_length: 13; j_call: TRBJ1-2; d_call: TRBD1; clone_size: .; v_call: TRBV18; cdr3_nt: TGTGCCAGCTCCCCCGGGGGGACAGATGGCTACACCTTC; cdr3_aa: CASSPGGTDGYTF
cdr3_length: 15; j_call: TRBJ1-2; d_call: .; clone_size: .; v_call: TRBV27; cdr3_nt: TGTGCCAGCAGTTTGAGCGGATTACCGGGTTATGGCTACACCTTC; cdr3_aa: CASSLSGLPGYGYTF
cdr3_length: 13; j_call: TRBJ1-1; d_call: TRBD1; clone_size: .; v_call: TRBV6-2/TRBV6-3; cdr3_nt: TGTGCCAGCAGCCTGGGACAGGGCCCTGAAGCTTTCTTT; cdr3_aa: CASSLGQGPEAFF
cdr3_length: 16; j_call: TRBJ1-3; d_call: .; clone_size: once; v_call: TRBV7-2; cdr3_nt: TGTGCCAGCAGCTTAGATCGAGCGCCCTCTGGAAACACCATATATTTT; cdr3_aa: CASSLDRAPSGNTIYF
cdr3_length: 15; j_call: TRBJ1-2; d_call: TRBD1; clone_size: .; v_call: TRBV14; cdr3_nt: TGTGCCAGCAGCCAAGACCAATGGACAGGGACTGGCTACACCTTC; cdr3_aa: CASSQDQWTGTGYTF
cdr3_length: 15; j_call: TRBJ1-5; d_call: .; clone_size: .; v_call: TRBV19; cdr3_nt: TGTGCCAGTAGTATAGGGGGGCTCCCAAATCAGCCCCAGCATTTT; cdr3_aa: CASSIGGLPNQPQHF
cdr3_length: 14; j_call: TRBJ2-3; d_call: TRBD2; clone_size: .; v_call: TRBV11-3; cdr3_nt: TGTGCCAGCAGCTTAGACGGGGGGGCGAATACGCAGTATTTT; cdr3_aa: CASSLDGGANTQYF
cdr3_length: 15; j_call: TRBJ1-5; d_call: .; clone_size: .; v_call: TRBV7-9; cdr3_nt: TGTGCCAGCAGCCCCGTAGGGCCGGGCAATCAGCCCCAGCATTTT; cdr3_aa: CASSPVGPGNQPQHF
cdr3_length: 13; j_call: TRBJ1-5; d_call: .; clone_size: .; v_call: TRBV5-1; cdr3_nt: TGCGCCAGCAGCTTGAGTCCAGACCAGCCCCAGCATTTT; cdr3_aa: CASSLSPDQPQHF
cdr3_length: 14; j_call: TRBJ2-7; d_call: TRBD2; clone_size: once; v_call: TRBV11-2; cdr3_nt: TGTGCCAGCAGCTCCACAGCGGGGGCCTACGAGCAGTACTTC; cdr3_aa: CASSSTAGAYEQYF
cdr3_length: 17; j_call: TRBJ2-1; d_call: TRBD2; clone_size: once; v_call: TRBV19; cdr3_nt: TGTGCCAGTAGTATCCGCCAAGCGGGGGGGCTTCGCAATGAGCAGTTCTTC; cdr3_aa: CASSIRQAGGLRNEQFF
cdr3_length: 14; j_call: TRBJ2-3; d_call: .; clone_size: once; v_call: TRBV18; cdr3_nt: TGTGCCAGCTCACCACCATCGCGCACAGATACGCAGTATTTT; cdr3_aa: CASSPPSRTDTQYF
cdr3_length: 13; j_call: TRBJ2-3; d_call: .; clone_size: .; v_call: TRBV5-4; cdr3_nt: TGTGCCAGCAGCTTGCCCCAGTTGGATACGCAGTATTTT; cdr3_aa: CASSLPQLDTQYF
cdr3_length: 12; j_call: TRBJ2-5; d_call: .; clone_size: .; v_call: TRBV18; cdr3_nt: TGTGCCAGCTCACTCGGACAAGAGACCCAGTACTTC; cdr3_aa: CASSLGQETQYF
cdr3_length: 15; j_call: TRBJ2-2; d_call: TRBD1; clone_size: .; v_call: TRBV7-9; cdr3_nt: TGTGCCAGCAGCCCCAGGGCAGGGGGCACCGGGGAGCTGTTTTTT; cdr3_aa: CASSPRAGGTGELFF
cdr3_length: 15; j_call: TRBJ1-1; d_call: TRBD1; clone_size: .; v_call: TRBV30; cdr3_nt: TGTGCCTGGAGAGACCCGGGACAGACGAACACTGAAGCTTTCTTT; cdr3_aa: CAWRDPGQTNTEAFF
cdr3_length: 13; j_call: TRBJ1-2; d_call: TRBD1; clone_size: once; v_call: TRBV18; cdr3_nt: TGTGCCAGCTCTCCCGGGACAGAGTATGGCTACACCTTC; cdr3_aa: CASSPGTEYGYTF
cdr3_length: 11; j_call: TRBJ2-7; d_call: .; clone_size: .; v_call: TRBV4-2; cdr3_nt: TGTGCCAGCAGCGGCCACTACGAGCAGTACTTC; cdr3_aa: CASSGHYEQYF
cdr3_length: 18; j_call: TRBJ2-2; d_call: TRBD2; clone_size: .; v_call: TRBV9; cdr3_nt: TGTGCCAGCAGCGTAGGTCCCGGCCTAGCGGGAAACACCGGGGAGCTGTTTTTT; cdr3_aa: CASSVGPGLAGNTGELFF
cdr3_length: 13; j_call: TRBJ2-2; d_call: .; clone_size: .; v_call: TRBV19; cdr3_nt: TGTGCCAGTAGTACGGGGACATCCGGGGAGCTGTTTTTT; cdr3_aa: CASSTGTSGELFF
cdr3_length: 12; j_call: TRBJ2-7; d_call: .; clone_size: once; v_call: TRBV18; cdr3_nt: TGTGCCAGCTCACCAACAGATTACGAGCAGTACTTC; cdr3_aa: CASSPTDYEQYF
cdr3_length: 18; j_call: TRBJ2-1; d_call: .; clone_size: .; v_call: TRBV28; cdr3_nt: TGTGCCAGCAGGGATGGGGAGCGGACAGCGCGATCCTACAATGAGCAGTTCTTC; cdr3_aa: CASRDGERTARSYNEQFF
cdr3_length: 15; j_call: TRBJ1-2; d_call: .; clone_size: .; v_call: TRBV19; cdr3_nt: TGTGCCAGTAGTAGCATTACCAGGGGAACCTATGGCTACACCTTC; cdr3_aa: CASSSITRGTYGYTF
cdr3_length: 13; j_call: TRBJ2-3; d_call: TRBD1; clone_size: .; v_call: TRBV5-1; cdr3_nt: TGCGCCAGCAGCTTACAGGGGACAGATACGCAGTATTTT; cdr3_aa: CASSLQGTDTQYF
cdr3_length: 12; j_call: TRBJ1-2; d_call: .; clone_size: .; v_call: TRBV7-2; cdr3_nt: TGTGCCAGCAGCCCCGGGAGGTATGGCTACACCTTC; cdr3_aa: CASSPGRYGYTF
cdr3_length: 14; j_call: TRBJ1-1; d_call: .; clone_size: .; v_call: TRBV6-5; cdr3_nt: TGTGCCAGCAGTTACGTGGGGGGAGGCACTGAAGCTTTCTTT; cdr3_aa: CASSYVGGGTEAFF
cdr3_length: 19; j_call: TRBJ2-1; d_call: TRBD2; clone_size: .; v_call: TRBV5-1; cdr3_nt: TGCGCCAGCAGCTTGGCCCTAGCGGGGGGGCCGAGCTCCTACAATGAGCAGTTCTTC; cdr3_aa: CASSLALAGGPSSYNEQFF
cdr3_length: 13; j_call: TRBJ2-7; d_call: .; clone_size: .; v_call: TRBV28; cdr3_nt: TGTGCCAGCAGTTTGGGACACATCTACGAGCAGTACTTC; cdr3_aa: CASSLGHIYEQYF